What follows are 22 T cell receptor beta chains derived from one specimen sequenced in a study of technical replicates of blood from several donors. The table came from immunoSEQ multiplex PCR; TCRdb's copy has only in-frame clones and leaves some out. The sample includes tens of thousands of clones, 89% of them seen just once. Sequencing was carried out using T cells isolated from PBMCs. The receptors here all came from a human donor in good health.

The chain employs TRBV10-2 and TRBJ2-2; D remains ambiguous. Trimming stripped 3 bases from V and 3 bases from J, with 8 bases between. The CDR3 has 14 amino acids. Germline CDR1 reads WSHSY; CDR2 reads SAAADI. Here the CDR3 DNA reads TGCGCCAGCAGTGAAGTAATAGACACCGGGGAGCTGTTTTTT. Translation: CASSEVIDTGELFF.

The CDR3 loop reads CASSLDLLNTEAFF. For the CDR3, the DNA is TGTGCCAGCAGCTTAGACTTGTTGAACACTGAAGCTTTCTTT. The chain is built from TRBV11-2 and TRBJ1-1; D is uncertain. The CDR3 is made up of 14 amino acids. The germline V and J ends were trimmed by 0 bases and 0 bases, with 5 bases remaining between them. Germline V CDR1 and CDR2: SGHAT, FQNNGV.

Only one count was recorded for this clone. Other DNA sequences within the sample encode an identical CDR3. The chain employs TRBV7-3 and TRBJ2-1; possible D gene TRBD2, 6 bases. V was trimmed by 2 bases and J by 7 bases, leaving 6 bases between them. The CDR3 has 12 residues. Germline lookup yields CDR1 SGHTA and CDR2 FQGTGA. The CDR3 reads CASSLGTNEQFF. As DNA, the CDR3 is TGTGCCAGCAGCTTAGGGACTAATGAGCAGTTCTTC.

This CDR3 reads CASGAGASTDTQYF. For the CDR3, the DNA is TGTGCCAGCGGAGCGGGAGCCAGCACAGATACGCAGTATTTT. V and J are TRBV25-1 and TRBJ2-3, with 8 nucleotides matching TRBD2. From germline, CDR1 is MGHDK and CDR2 SYGVNS. The V segment lost 8 bases and the J segment 0 bases; nucleotides outside the gene matches: 4. The length of the CDR3 is 14 residues.

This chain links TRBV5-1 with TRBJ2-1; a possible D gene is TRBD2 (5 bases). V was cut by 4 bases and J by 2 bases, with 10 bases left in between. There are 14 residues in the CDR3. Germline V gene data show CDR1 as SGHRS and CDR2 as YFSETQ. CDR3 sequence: CASSPVTTYNEQFF. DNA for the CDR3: TGCGCCAGCAGCCCGGTGACTACCTACAATGAGCAGTTCTTC.

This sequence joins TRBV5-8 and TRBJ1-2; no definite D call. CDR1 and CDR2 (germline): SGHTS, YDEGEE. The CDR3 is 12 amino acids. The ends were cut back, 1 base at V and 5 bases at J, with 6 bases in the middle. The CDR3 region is CASSLRSYGYTF. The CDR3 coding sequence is TGTGCCAGCAGCTTGCGGAGTTATGGCTACACCTTC. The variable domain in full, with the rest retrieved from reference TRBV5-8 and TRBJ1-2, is EAGVTQSPTHLIKTRGQQATLRCSPISGHTSVYWYQQALGLGLQFLLWYDEGEERNRGNFPPRFSGRQFPNYSSELNVNALELEDSALYLCASSLRSYGYTFGSGTRLTVV.

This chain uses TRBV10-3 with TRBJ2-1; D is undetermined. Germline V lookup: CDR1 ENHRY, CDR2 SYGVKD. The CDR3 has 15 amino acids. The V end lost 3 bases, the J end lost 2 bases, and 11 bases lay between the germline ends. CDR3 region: CAISEWIGAYNEQFF. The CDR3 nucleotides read TGTGCCATCAGTGAATGGATTGGAGCCTACAATGAGCAGTTCTTC.

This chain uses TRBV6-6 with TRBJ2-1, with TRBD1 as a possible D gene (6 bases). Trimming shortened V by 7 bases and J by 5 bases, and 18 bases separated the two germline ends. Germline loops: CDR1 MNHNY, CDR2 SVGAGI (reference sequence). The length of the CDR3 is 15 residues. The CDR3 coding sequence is TGTGCCAGCACCGCCCCCGAGACAGGAAACAATGAGCAGTTCTTC. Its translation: CASTAPETGNNEQFF.

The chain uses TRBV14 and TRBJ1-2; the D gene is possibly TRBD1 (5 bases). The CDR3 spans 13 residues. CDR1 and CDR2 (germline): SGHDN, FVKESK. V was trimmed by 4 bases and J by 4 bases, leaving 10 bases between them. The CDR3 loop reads CASSPGTVYGYTF. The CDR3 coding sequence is TGTGCCAGCAGCCCAGGGACTGTCTATGGCTACACCTTC. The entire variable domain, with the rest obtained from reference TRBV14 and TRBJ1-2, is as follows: EAGVTQFPSHSVIEKGQTVTLRCDPISGHDNLYWYRRVMGKEIKFLLHFVKESKQDESGMPNNRFLAERTGGTYSTLKVQPAELEDSGVYFCASSPGTVYGYTFGSGTRLTVV.

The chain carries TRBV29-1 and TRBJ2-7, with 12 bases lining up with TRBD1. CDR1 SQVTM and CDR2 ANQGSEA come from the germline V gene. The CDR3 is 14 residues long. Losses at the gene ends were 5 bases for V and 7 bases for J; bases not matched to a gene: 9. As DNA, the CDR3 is TGCAGCGTTCCCCGGGACAGGGGGCTGGGGGAGCAGTACTTC. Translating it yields CSVPRDRGLGEQYF.

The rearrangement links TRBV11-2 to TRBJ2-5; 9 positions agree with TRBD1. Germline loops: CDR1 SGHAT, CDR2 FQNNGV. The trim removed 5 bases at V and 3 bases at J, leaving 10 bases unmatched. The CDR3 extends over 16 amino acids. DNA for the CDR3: TGTGCCAGCAGCCTCTTTCGACAGGGGGACAAAGAGACCCAGTACTTC. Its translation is CASSLFRQGDKETQYF.

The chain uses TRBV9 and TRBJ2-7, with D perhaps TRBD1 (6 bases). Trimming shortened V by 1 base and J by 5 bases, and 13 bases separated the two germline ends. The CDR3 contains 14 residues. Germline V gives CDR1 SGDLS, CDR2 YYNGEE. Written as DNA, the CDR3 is TGTGCCAGCAGCGTAAATATACAGGGCAACGAGCAGTACTTC. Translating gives CASSVNIQGNEQYF.

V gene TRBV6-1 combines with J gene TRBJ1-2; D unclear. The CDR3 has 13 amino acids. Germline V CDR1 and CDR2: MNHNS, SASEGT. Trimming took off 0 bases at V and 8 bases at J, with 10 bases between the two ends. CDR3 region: CASSEAPGRGYTF. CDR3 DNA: TGTGCCAGCAGTGAAGCACCAGGCCGGGGCTACACCTTC.

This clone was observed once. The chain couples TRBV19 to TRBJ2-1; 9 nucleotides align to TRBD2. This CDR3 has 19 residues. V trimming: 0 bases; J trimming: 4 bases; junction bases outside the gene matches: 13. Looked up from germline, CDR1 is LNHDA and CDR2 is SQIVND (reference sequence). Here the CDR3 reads CASSIDLLAGPTTYNEQFF. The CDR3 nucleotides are TGTGCCAGTAGTATAGATCTACTAGCGGGCCCCACAACTTACAATGAGCAGTTCTTC.

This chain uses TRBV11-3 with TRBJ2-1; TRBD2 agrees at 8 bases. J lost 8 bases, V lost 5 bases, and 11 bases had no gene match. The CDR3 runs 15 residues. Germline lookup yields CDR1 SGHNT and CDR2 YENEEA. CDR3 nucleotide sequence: TGTGCCAGCAGCCCAAAAGCGGGGGTAGGGGATGAGCAGTTCTTC. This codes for CASSPKAGVGDEQFF.

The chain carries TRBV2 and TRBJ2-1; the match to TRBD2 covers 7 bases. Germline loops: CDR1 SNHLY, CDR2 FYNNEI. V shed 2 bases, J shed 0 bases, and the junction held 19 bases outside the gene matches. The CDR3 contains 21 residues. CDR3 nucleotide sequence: TGTGCCAGCAGTGAAAGGGGCGGGAGCGCCCATCTTAGGAGCTCCTACAATGAGCAGTTCTTC. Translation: CASSERGGSAHLRSSYNEQFF.

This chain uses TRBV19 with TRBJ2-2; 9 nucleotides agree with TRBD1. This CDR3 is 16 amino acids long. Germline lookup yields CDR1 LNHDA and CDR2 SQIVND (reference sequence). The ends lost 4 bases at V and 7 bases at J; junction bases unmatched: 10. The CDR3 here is CASSNNHRGLSGELFF. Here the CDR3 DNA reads TGTGCCAGTAGTAACAATCACAGGGGGCTAAGCGGGGAGCTGTTTTTT.

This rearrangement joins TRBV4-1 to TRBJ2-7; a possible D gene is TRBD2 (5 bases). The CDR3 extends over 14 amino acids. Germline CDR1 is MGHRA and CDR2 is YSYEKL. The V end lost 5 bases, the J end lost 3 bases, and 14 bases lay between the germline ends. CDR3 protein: CASSTRETVYEQYF. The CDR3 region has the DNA TGCGCCAGCAGCACCCGGGAAACGGTCTACGAGCAGTACTTC.

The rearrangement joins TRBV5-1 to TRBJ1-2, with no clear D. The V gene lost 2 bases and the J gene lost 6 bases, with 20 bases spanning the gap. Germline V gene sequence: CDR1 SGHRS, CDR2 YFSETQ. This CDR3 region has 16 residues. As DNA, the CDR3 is TGCGCCAGCAGCTTCCAGGAACTTGACGCGCTCCATGGCTACACCTTC. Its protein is CASSFQELDALHGYTF.

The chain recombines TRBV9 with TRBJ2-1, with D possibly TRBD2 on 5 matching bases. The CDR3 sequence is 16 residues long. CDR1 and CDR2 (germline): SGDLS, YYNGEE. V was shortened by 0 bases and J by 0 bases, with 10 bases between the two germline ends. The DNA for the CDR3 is TGTGCCAGCAGCGTAGCTCCAGGACTCTCCTACAATGAGCAGTTCTTC. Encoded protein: CASSVAPGLSYNEQFF.

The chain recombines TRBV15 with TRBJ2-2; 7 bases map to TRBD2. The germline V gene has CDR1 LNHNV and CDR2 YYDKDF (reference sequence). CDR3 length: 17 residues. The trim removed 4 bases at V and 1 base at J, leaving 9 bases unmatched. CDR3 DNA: TGTGCCACCAGCACCTTAGGGAGGGGAGGGAACACCGGGGAGCTGTTTTTT. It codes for CATSTLGRGGNTGELFF.

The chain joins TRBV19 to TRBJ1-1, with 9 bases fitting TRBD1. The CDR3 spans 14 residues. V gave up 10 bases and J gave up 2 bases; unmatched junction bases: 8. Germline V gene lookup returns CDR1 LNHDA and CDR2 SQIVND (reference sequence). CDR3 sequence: CATLRDRVNTEAFF. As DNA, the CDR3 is TGTGCCACCCTGCGGGACAGGGTAAACACTGAAGCTTTCTTT.